This is a list of T cell receptor beta chains from one sample in a study of T cell responses to AZD1222 COVID-19 vaccine. Some clones are missing from TCRdb's copy, which holds only in-frame ones; the method was immunoSEQ multiplex PCR. Of under 200,000 clones listed, 88% were seen once; the top ten hold roughly 4.3%. The input for sequencing was peripheral blood, taken 28 days after the second AZD1222 dose. These receptors were obtained from an adult who received the AZD1222 COVID-19 vaccine. Each CDR3 is given with its conserved first and last residue. A D gene is named only where the DNA matches it firmly. Rows may omit the clone size; those that give it use once, few, many or a size class.

V	D	size	J	DNA	CDR3
TRBV19	.	.	TRBJ1-1	TGTGCCTGCAGGGAGGGGATTTATACTGAAGCTTTCTTT	CACREGIYTEAFF
TRBV27	TRBD1	.	TRBJ2-7	TGTGCCAGCAGTTTAGGACAGGGGACCTACGAGCAGTACTTC	CASSLGQGTYEQYF
TRBV2	TRBD1	.	TRBJ1-5	TGTGCCAGCAAAGAAGACAGGGATAGGAATCAGCCCCAGCATTTT	CASKEDRDRNQPQHF
TRBV19	.	.	TRBJ2-7	TGTGCCAGTAGTATGAAGGTTCAGAGGACCTACGAGCAGTACTTC	CASSMKVQRTYEQYF
TRBV29-1	TRBD1	.	TRBJ2-7	TGCAGCGTCCGAGGGGGGACAGGGGAACTCTACGAGCAGTACTTC	CSVRGGTGELYEQYF
TRBV3-1/TRBV3-2	.	once	TRBJ1-1	TGTGCCAGCAGCCAAGCGGCTGGTATACTTGAAGCTTTCTTT	CASSQAAGILEAFF
TRBV11-2	.	.	TRBJ1-1	TGTGCCAGCAGCTTAAGTAGCGGTTCGTCGTGGGCTGAAGCTTTCTTT	CASSLSSGSSWAEAFF
TRBV5-4	.	.	TRBJ1-3	TGTGCCAGCAGACCGGGCGGTACCGGTGGAAACACCATATATTTT	CASRPGGTGGNTIYF
TRBV6-5	.	few	TRBJ2-3	TGTGCCAGCAGAGACTCACTGCCGGGGGATACGCAGTATTTT	CASRDSLPGDTQYF
TRBV10-3	.	.	TRBJ2-7	TGTGCCATCAGCGCGAGCAAGGAGCAGTACTTC	CAISASKEQYF
TRBV12-3/TRBV12-4	TRBD1	.	TRBJ2-1	TGTGCCACAGGACAGGGGGCGGGTGAGCAGTTCTTC	CATGQGAGEQFF
TRBV11-2	.	few	TRBJ1-2	TGTGCCAGCAGCTCCTACAGTCTCAACTATGGCTACACCTTC	CASSSYSLNYGYTF
TRBV5-6	.	.	TRBJ2-1	TGTGCCAGCAGCCGTTCAGGGCGTGAGCAGTTCTTC	CASSRSGREQFF
TRBV2	.	.	TRBJ2-7	TGTGCCAGCCTATTAGGGACTGTCTACGAGCAGTACTTC	CASLLGTVYEQYF
TRBV7-8	.	once	TRBJ1-5	TGTGCCAGCAGCTTAGTTGGACCAGATCAGCCCCAGCATTTT	CASSLVGPDQPQHF
TRBV18	TRBD2	.	TRBJ2-7	TGTGCCAGCTCACCACCGGGGGGGTTCAACGAGCAGTACTTC	CASSPPGGFNEQYF
TRBV2	.	.	TRBJ1-5	TGTGCCAGCAGTGAAGAGGGGTCAGGTCAGCCCCAGCATTTT	CASSEEGSGQPQHF
TRBV3-1/TRBV3-2	.	.	TRBJ1-2	TGTGCCAGCAGCCAAAACGGGTATGGCTACACCTTC	CASSQNGYGYTF
TRBV5-1	TRBD2	.	TRBJ2-3	TGCGCCAGCAGCTTTAGCGGGGGGGCAGATACGCAGTATTTT	CASSFSGGADTQYF
TRBV2	.	once	TRBJ1-1	TGTGCCAGCAGTGATGGGCCCGACGGGGGGTTTATCAACACTGAAGCTTTCTTT	CASSDGPDGGFINTEAFF
TRBV30	TRBD1	.	TRBJ1-2	TGTGCCTGGAGAGTAGTCGGACAGGGAGGTGGCTACACCTTC	CAWRVVGQGGGYTF
TRBV7-6	.	.	TRBJ2-7	TGTGCCAGCAGCCAAGGACAGCTTTCCTACGAGCAGTACTTC	CASSQGQLSYEQYF
TRBV9	.	.	TRBJ2-3	TGTGCCAGCAGCGTACAGGGTCCCACAGATACGCAGTATTTT	CASSVQGPTDTQYF
TRBV4-3	.	.	TRBJ2-1	TGCGCCAGCAGCCAAGATCGGCGGGGTAAAGTCTACAATGAGCAGTTCTTC	CASSQDRRGKVYNEQFF
TRBV28	.	.	TRBJ1-2	TGTGCCACTATCCTCCCCCTGTATGGCTACACCTTC	CATILPLYGYTF
TRBV19	.	.	TRBJ1-5	TGTGCCAGTAGTATAGGGGGACAGCCCCAGCATTTT	CASSIGGQPQHF
TRBV30	TRBD1	.	TRBJ1-5	TGTGCCTGGAGTGGACAGGGGCGGGGGAGCAATCAGCCCCAGCATTTT	CAWSGQGRGSNQPQHF
TRBV20-1	.	.	TRBJ2-2	TGCAGTGCTAGAGATACAGGGGAGCTGTTTTTT	CSARDTGELFF
TRBV15	.	few	TRBJ1-2	TGTGCCACCAGCAGAGACCGAAGCGACCCAGGGGTCGAAGGCTACACCTTC	CATSRDRSDPGVEGYTF
TRBV7-9	TRBD1	.	TRBJ1-4	TGTGCCAGCAGCCAGAACAGGGGAGAAGAAAAACTGTTTTTT	CASSQNRGEEKLFF
TRBV19	TRBD2	.	TRBJ2-2	TGTGCCAGTAGTATGGGGGGGGACACCGGGGAGCTGTTTTTT	CASSMGGDTGELFF
TRBV6-2/TRBV6-3	.	once	TRBJ2-2	TGTGCCAGCAGCCCGAGACTATCCGGGGAGCTGTTTTTT	CASSPRLSGELFF
TRBV13	.	.	TRBJ1-2	TGTGCCAGCAGCTATGGTAAACAGGGCTACACCTTC	CASSYGKQGYTF
TRBV18	TRBD2	.	TRBJ2-5	TGTGCCAGCTCACCAATCCGGGGGGTTCAAGAGACCCAGTACTTC	CASSPIRGVQETQYF
TRBV7-2	.	.	TRBJ2-5	TGTGCCAGCAGCTTCGGGTTTCAAGAGACCCAGTACTTC	CASSFGFQETQYF
TRBV2	TRBD1	.	TRBJ1-5	TGTGCCAGCAGTTCAGACAGGGCGGGTCAGCCCCAGCATTTT	CASSSDRAGQPQHF
TRBV5-1	TRBD1	once	TRBJ1-1	TGCGCCAGCAGTTTTGGACAGGGACTTGTTGATTGGGCTTTCTTT	CASSFGQGLVDWAFF
TRBV7-9	.	.	TRBJ1-2	TGTGCCAGCAGCTTGGGGGGATACGGCTATGGCTACACCTTC	CASSLGGYGYGYTF
TRBV13	.	.	TRBJ2-5	TGTGCCAGCAGCTTAGGGCTGCGAGAGACCCAGTACTTC	CASSLGLRETQYF
TRBV30	TRBD2	few	TRBJ2-3	TGTGCCTGGACGGGCGGGGGGAACACAGATACGCAGTATTTT	CAWTGGGNTDTQYF
TRBV18	.	.	TRBJ1-2	TGTGCCAGCTCACCACGGAAATCTGGAGGCTATGGCTACACCTTC	CASSPRKSGGYGYTF
TRBV10-3	.	.	TRBJ1-1	TGTGCCATCAGCCTAAATTCCGGGACGGAGAACACTGAAGCTTTCTTT	CAISLNSGTENTEAFF
TRBV18	.	.	TRBJ1-1	TGTGCCAGCTCACCAAGCGACCGGGCTTGGGTCACTGAAGCTTTCTTT	CASSPSDRAWVTEAFF
TRBV20-1	.	.	TRBJ2-5	TGCAGTATGGCGGGCCAAGAGACCCAGTACTTC	CSMAGQETQYF
TRBV7-2	.	.	TRBJ2-7	TGTGCCAGCAGCCTGATGGAGGGCGCCTACGAGCAGTACTTC	CASSLMEGAYEQYF
TRBV7-8	.	.	TRBJ1-5	TGTGCCAGCAGCTTAGCGGACTCAGGGATTCAGCCCCAGCATTTT	CASSLADSGIQPQHF
TRBV7-2	TRBD1	.	TRBJ1-5	TGTGCCAGCAGCTTAGTTGGGACAGTCAGCAATCAGCCCCAGCATTTT	CASSLVGTVSNQPQHF
TRBV30	.	few	TRBJ1-1	TGTGCCTGGAGTCCCATGGCGGTGAACACTGAAGCTTTCTTT	CAWSPMAVNTEAFF
TRBV2	.	.	TRBJ1-2	TGTGCCAGCAGTGTCTCGTTTTCAGGGGCAGGGGCCTCCTATGGCTACACCTTC	CASSVSFSGAGASYGYTF
TRBV18	.	.	TRBJ1-1	TGTGCCAGCTCACCAAATGCCGGCACTGAAGCTTTCTTT	CASSPNAGTEAFF
TRBV12-3/TRBV12-4	.	.	TRBJ2-7	TGTGCCAGCAGACGTGCCTACGAGCAGTACTTC	CASRRAYEQYF
TRBV29-1	.	.	TRBJ1-2	TGCAGCGTTGAAGATCTTACCAGGGCGGCCTCGGGCTATGGCTACACCTTC	CSVEDLTRAASGYGYTF
TRBV6-5	.	once	TRBJ1-1	TGTGCCAGCAGTTACTCGGGAGCAGGGAACACTGAAGCTTTCTTT	CASSYSGAGNTEAFF
TRBV10-3	.	.	TRBJ2-7	TGTGCCATCAGTGAGCCGGGCACAGGGACGATTGAGCAGTACTTC	CAISEPGTGTIEQYF
TRBV5-1	.	.	TRBJ2-1	TGCGCCAGCAGCTGGGCTCGGGGGTATGAGCAGTTCTTC	CASSWARGYEQFF
TRBV7-9	.	.	TRBJ1-5	TGTGCCAGCACCTTGGGGAATCAGCCCCAGCATTTT	CASTLGNQPQHF
TRBV6-5	.	once	TRBJ1-4	TGTGCCAGCAGTTACTCTGTCGGCTCTAATGAAAAACTGTTTTTT	CASSYSVGSNEKLFF
TRBV2	.	.	TRBJ1-5	TGTGCCAGCAGAGATAGCAATCAGCCCCAGCATTTT	CASRDSNQPQHF